These 10 T cell receptor beta chains came from one sample sequenced in a study of regulatory T cells in long-lasting Graves disease (dated by TCRdb to the early 2020s). The meaning of the sample's time point label: newly diagnosed GD, antithyroid drugs for less than 3 months. For both TCR sequencing and RNA sequencing, RNA was extracted from PBMCs in TRIzol. Library prep was done by multiplex PCR. Sequencing was carried out with an Illumina HiSeq 4000. CDR3 regions were amplified by Arm-PCR with iRepertoire HTBI primers to construct TCR beta libraries. Through fastp at Q25 and MiXCR, TCRdb rebuilt clones from the public reads, retaining in-frame beta chains. Each entry merges the rows of one CDR3 protein and shows their most common DNA and genes. Present in this sample are 550,000 to 700,000 distinct CDR3 sequences, 15% to 20% of which were seen just once. The ten largest account for about 12% of the sample.

The sample also formed part of further work on T cells in Graves' hyperthyroidism and ophthalmopathy.

The sample consisted of peripheral blood mononuclear cells (PBMCs), taken at new diagnosis, from a patient treated with antithyroid drugs. These TCRs come from a young man with Graves disease. Donor details come from another sample of the same person, matched by shared clones.

This clonotype occurred a few times. V usage is TRBV15 and J usage is TRBJ2-4; D is unclear. The CDR3 has 15 residues. The ends were cut back, 0 bases at V and 5 bases at J, with 11 bases in the middle. The germline V gene encodes CDR1 LNHNV and CDR2 YYDKDF (reference sequence). The CDR3 DNA sequence: TGTGCCACCAGCAGAGACCGAGGACCACAAAACATTCAGTACTTC. As protein: CATSRDRGPQNIQYF.

This clonotype was observed at least ten times. This rearrangement joins TRBV28 to TRBJ2-5, with 10 nucleotides matching TRBD1. The germline CDR1 and CDR2 sequences are MDHEN and SYDVKM. V was clipped by 7 bases and J by 3 bases; unmatched bases: 17. This CDR3 comprises 18 residues. The CDR3 region has the DNA TGTGCCAGCAAAGAACGGAGCCTCAGGGACAGGGGAGAAGAGACCCAGTACTTC. Translated: CASKERSLRDRGEETQYF.

This clonotype has a count of ten or more. V gene TRBV28 combines with J gene TRBJ2-7, with D unresolved. CDR1 and CDR2 (germline): MDHEN, SYDVKM. The length of the CDR3 is 14 residues. V shed 4 bases and J shed 2 bases, with 12 bases lying between them. The CDR3 DNA follows: TGTGCCAGCAGTTCTTTCGACGGTCCCTACGAGCAGTACTTC. Translated, it gives CASSSFDGPYEQYF.

At least ten counts were recorded for this clonotype. The chain uses TRBV28 and TRBJ2-3; 8 nucleotides align to TRBD2. With V trimmed by 3 bases and J by 1 base, 3 bases remained unmatched. Germline CDR1 and CDR2: MDHEN and SYDVKM. The length of the CDR3 is 15 residues. This CDR3 reads CASSFMTSGTDTQYF. Here the CDR3 DNA reads TGTGCCAGCAGTTTCATGACTAGCGGCACAGATACGCAGTATTTT.

This clonotype was picked up many times. The rearrangement links TRBV27 to TRBJ2-7; 8 bases agree with TRBD1. V was clipped by 4 bases and J by 1 base; unmatched bases: 3. The CDR3 covers 14 residues. In germline, CDR1 is MNHEY, CDR2 SMNVEV (reference sequence). The CDR3 here is CASSYRQGSYEQYF. CDR3 sequence (DNA): TGTGCCAGCAGTTACCGACAGGGGTCCTACGAGCAGTACTTC.

This clonotype has a count of ten or more. This chain uses TRBV20-1 with TRBJ2-5, with 10 bases that match TRBD2. The CDR3 contains 17 residues. Germline-derived CDR1 and CDR2 are DFQATT and SNEGSKA (reference sequence). V shed 0 bases, J shed 3 bases, and the junction held 10 bases outside the gene matches. The CDR3 reads CSAREIWSGRAEETQYF. The CDR3, as DNA: TGCAGTGCTAGAGAGATATGGAGCGGGAGGGCCGAAGAGACCCAGTACTTC.

Many counts were recorded for this clonotype. The chain recombines TRBV11-3 with TRBJ2-1; D is unresolved. The V gene's germline CDR1 is SGHNT and CDR2 YENEEA. V lost 3 bases and J 2 bases, leaving 11 bases between the germline ends. The CDR3 loop spans 15 amino acids. The CDR3 here is CASSLGYLAYNEQFF. CDR3 nucleotides: TGTGCCAGCAGCTTGGGGTACTTGGCCTACAATGAGCAGTTCTTC.

The rearrangement links TRBV6-5 to TRBJ1-1; tentatively, D is TRBD1 (6 bases). The germline gives CDR1 MNHEY, CDR2 SVGAGI. The CDR3 extends over 18 amino acids. Trimming cost V 0 bases and J 2 bases, with 19 bases left between them. For the CDR3, the DNA is TGTGCCAGCAGTTACTCGGCCGCCAACAGGGCCCTAAACACTGAAGCTTTCTTT. Protein sequence: CASSYSAANRALNTEAFF.

This clonotype came up a few times. The rearrangement links TRBV20-1 to TRBJ2-2; 11 bases agree with TRBD1. Germline V gives CDR1 DFQATT, CDR2 SNEGSKA (reference sequence). Trimming at V came to 1 base and at J to 3 bases, leaving 10 bases not matched to a gene. This CDR3 is built from 18 residues. The CDR3 sequence: CSARALGTGGEDTGELFF. CDR3 nucleotide sequence: TGCAGTGCTAGAGCCCTCGGGACAGGGGGAGAGGACACCGGGGAGCTGTTTTTT.

This clonotype was seen ten or more times. V is TRBV7-9 and J is TRBJ2-1; 8 nucleotides line up with TRBD2. Per the germline V gene, CDR1 is SEHNR and CDR2 is FQNEAQ (reference sequence). The CDR3 has 14 residues. J was trimmed by 6 bases and V by 6 bases; bases with no gene match: 7. CDR3 DNA: TGTGCCAGCAGAGACGGGACTAGTCTCAATGAGCAGTTCTTC. It is translated as CASRDGTSLNEQFF.